The TCR beta chain under discussion was sequenced for a study of cytomegalovirus exposure and HLA in healthy donors. With 60 Vbeta and 13 Jbeta primers, the PCR was carried out. Using immunoSEQ multiplex PCR, the repertoire was profiled, and TCRdb retains in-frame clones only, with some absent. The sample lists approximately 180,000 clones, 60% to 85% occurring once. As regards this clone: Its antigen is not identified.

This CDR3 has 14 residues. Trimming left V 0 bases short and J 8 bases short, with 11 bases between. The germline V gene encodes CDR1 SGHRS and CDR2 YFSETQ. General study findings and limits: It is likely that the observed cluster of highly shared sequence variants was a sequencing artifact. DRB1 had the most TCR associations and HLA-C the fewest, a later analysis found, with rates varying by HLA locus.

The origin of this receptor is a woman between 40 and 55 years old in good health and CMV-seronegative. The sequenced sample consisted of PBMCs. The chain couples TRBV5-1 to TRBJ1-4, with D perhaps matching TRBD1 (5 bases). In nucleotides, the CDR3 is TGCGCCAGCAGCTTGGGTCAGGGTTGGGAAAAACTGTTTTTT. This codes for CASSLGQGWEKLFF. The full variable domain, completed using reference TRBV5-1 and TRBJ1-4, is KAGVTQTPRYLIKTRGQQVTLSCSPISGHRSVSWYQQTPGQGLQFLFEYFSETQRNKGNFPGRFSGRQFSNSRSEMNVSTLELGDSALYLCASSLGQGWEKLFFGSGTQLSVL.